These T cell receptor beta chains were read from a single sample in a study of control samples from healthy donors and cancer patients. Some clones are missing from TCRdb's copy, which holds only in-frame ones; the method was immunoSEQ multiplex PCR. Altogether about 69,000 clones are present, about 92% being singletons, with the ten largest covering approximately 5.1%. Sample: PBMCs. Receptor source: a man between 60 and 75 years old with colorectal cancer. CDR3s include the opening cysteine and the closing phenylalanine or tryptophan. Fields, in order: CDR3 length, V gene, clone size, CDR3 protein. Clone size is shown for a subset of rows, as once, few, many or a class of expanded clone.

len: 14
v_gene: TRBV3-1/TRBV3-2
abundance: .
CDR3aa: CASSQGEGHYGYTF

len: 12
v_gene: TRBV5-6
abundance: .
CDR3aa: CASSFGEVGYTF

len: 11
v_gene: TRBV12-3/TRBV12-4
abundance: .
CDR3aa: CASSTTYEQYF

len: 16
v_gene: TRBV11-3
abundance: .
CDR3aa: CASSLLLRGGEKTQYF

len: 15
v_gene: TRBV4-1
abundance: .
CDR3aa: CASSPRAQGGAEAFF

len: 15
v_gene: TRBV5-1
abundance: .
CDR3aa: CASSSGTGRRNEQFF

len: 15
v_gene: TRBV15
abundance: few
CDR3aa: CATSRDNRGGSPLHF

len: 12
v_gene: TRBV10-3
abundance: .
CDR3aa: CAIGGGGQALHF

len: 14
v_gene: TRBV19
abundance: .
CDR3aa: CASSMQDRLSEAFF

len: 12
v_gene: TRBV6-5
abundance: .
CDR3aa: CASSDRFAEAFF

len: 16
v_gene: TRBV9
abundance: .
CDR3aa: CASSARLAGGPGELFF

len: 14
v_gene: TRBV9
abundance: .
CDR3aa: CASSPLKTNEKLFF

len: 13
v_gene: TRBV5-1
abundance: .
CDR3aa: CASTHDRDGGYTF

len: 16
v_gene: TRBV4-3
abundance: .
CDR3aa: CASSQAWAGAEETQYF

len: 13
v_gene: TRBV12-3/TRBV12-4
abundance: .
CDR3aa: CASRPSGKTEAFF

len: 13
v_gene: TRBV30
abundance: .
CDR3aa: CAWSVGGVAEAFF

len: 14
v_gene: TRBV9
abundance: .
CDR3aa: CASSVVQRGSTQYF

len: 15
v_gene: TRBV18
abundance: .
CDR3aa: CASSPYEGGAEGYTF

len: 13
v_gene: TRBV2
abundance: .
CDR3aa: CASSLQESYEQYF

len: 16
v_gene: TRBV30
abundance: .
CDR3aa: CASLVGQALSGNTIYF

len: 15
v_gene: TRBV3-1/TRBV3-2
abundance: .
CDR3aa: CATERTSGAWETQYF

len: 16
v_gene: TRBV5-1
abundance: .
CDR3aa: CARSGGRAGALGEQYF

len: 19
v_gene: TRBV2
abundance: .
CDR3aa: CASRSSTSGVSSSYNEQFF

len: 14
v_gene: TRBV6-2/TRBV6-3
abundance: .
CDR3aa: CASSPRELVNEQFF

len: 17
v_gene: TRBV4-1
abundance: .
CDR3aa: CASSQGDRGFLNTEAFF

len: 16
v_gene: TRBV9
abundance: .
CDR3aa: CASSVAWAGGTGELFF

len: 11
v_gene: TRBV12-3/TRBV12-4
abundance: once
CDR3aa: CASSWGGPQYF

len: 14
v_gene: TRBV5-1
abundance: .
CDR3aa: CASSPAAGPETQYF

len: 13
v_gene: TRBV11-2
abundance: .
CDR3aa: CAGAGTNTGELFF

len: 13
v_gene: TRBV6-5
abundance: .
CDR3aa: CASSFGSNQPQHF

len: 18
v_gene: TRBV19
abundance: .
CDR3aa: CASTPRWGSGGSGETQYF

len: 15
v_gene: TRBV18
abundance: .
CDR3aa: CASSPRRSSYNEQFF

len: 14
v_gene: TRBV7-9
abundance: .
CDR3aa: CASSSGTGNTEAFF

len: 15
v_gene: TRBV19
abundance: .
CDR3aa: CASSIEARSYQPQHF

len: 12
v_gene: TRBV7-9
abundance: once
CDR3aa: CASSFEEVEAFF

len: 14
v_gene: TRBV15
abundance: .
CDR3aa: CATSSRTGADTQYF

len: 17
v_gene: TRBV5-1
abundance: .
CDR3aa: CASSPGTGGFMNTEAFF

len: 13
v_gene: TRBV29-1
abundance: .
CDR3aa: CSVESNSYTEAFF

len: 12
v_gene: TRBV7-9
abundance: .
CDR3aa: CLVAGDQETQYF

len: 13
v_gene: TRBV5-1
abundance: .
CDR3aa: CASSPTGGGMVFF

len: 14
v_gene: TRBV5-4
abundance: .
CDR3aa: CASSPGGQRDTQYF

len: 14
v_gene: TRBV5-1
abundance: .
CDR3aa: CASSLVVGGYGYTF

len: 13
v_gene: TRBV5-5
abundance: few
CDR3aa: CASSLGTYNEQFF

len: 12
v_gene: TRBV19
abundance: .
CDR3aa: CASSPGRYEQYF

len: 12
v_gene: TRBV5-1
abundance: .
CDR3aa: CASSSLGYEQYF

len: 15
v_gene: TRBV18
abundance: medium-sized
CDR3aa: CASSPQGSYNSPLHF

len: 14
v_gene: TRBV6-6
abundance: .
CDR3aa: CASTQGGDNSPLHF

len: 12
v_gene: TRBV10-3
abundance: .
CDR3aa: CAIRASGGRKFF

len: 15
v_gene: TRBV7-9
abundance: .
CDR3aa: CASSAMRVQTYGYTF

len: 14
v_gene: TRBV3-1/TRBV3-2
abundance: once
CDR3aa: CASSQSRGNQPQHF

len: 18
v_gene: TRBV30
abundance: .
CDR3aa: CAWSVLRGTGSSGNTIYF

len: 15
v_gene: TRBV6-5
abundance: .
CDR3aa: CASRPHGGGWNEQYF

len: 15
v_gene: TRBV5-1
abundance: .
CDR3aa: CASSPGRHSGNTIYF

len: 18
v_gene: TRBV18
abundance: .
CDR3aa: CASSPPRGGAPRSYEQYF

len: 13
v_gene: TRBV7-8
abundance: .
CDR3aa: CASSSRQSGEQYF